The T cell receptor (beta chain) described here comes from a study of tissue T cells after allogeneic stem cell transplantation. Worth noting for this clone: Its antigen is unidentified. Mouse germline and gene names are used. The read ends 1 residue shy of where the CDR3 ends; the end is completed using the germline J gene.

Whole-study findings and limits: In patients and mice, blood and spleen missed much of tissue repertoire. TCR repertoires tracked anatomic similarity, regardless of disease or transplant status. Across patients, clones rarely overlapped, yet motif clusters were shared tissue-specifically. The patient cohort was small and clinically heterogeneous, with limited sampling depth.

The CDR3 extends over 15 amino acids. V trimming: 6 bases; J trimming: 4 bases; junction bases outside the gene matches: 5. Per the germline V gene, CDR1 is KGHPV and CDR2 is FQNQEV (reference sequence). Indicated time point: mouse harvest day 7 after allogeneic transplant. Each mouse received 10^7 T-cell-depleted marrow cells plus 10^6 splenic CD5+ T cells by tail vein. Sequenced by immunoSEQ multiplex PCR; TCRdb stores in-frame clones only, minus some. The sample has roughly 4,200 clones, roughly 50% seen once. This TCR came from a female BALB/c mouse given C57BL/6 T cells with graft-versus-host disease after an allogeneic hematopoietic cell transplant. Sequencing was performed on lymph node tissue. V and J are TRBV26 and TRBJ2-2, with 10 bases lining up with TRBD2. The part of the CDR3 DNA that was read is TGTGCCAGCAGCTGGGGGGGCGCGGGCACCGGGCAGCTCTAC. It is translated as CASSWGGAGTGQLY. In full, the CDR3 reads CASSWGGAGTGQLYF.